This T cell receptor (beta chain) was captured by sequencing in a study of vaccination effects on CD4 cells after COVID-19. Trimming took 5 bases from V and 5 from J, leaving 17 bases between them. Germline lookup yields CDR1 SGHRS and CDR2 YFSETQ. CDR3 length: 15 residues. Pools of viral peptides were used by the ViraFEST assay to expand antigen-specific CD4+ T cells ahead of sequencing. Cells that had been cultured for less than 13 days were the source of isolated CD4+ T cells. Between March and December 2020, the person had a SARS-CoV-2 infection that PCR confirmed. TCRdb's table, derived via immunoSEQ multiplex PCR, lists solely in-frame clones and lacks some. The sample consists of approximately 31,000 clones, approximately 78% of them appearing once. A word on this clone: What it binds is unknown.

J is TRBJ2-1 and V is TRBV5-1; D might be TRBD1 or TRBD2, each matching 5 bases. The sequences come from CD4+ T cells from PBMCs cultured with a peptide pool, collected before COVID-19 vaccination. This receptor was taken from a human donor who had a prior SARS-CoV-2 infection. Here the CDR3 DNA reads TGCGCCAGCAGTTATTTTGGGGCGGGTGACAATGAGCAGTTCTTC. Encoded protein: CASSYFGAGDNEQFF.